This is a list of T cell receptor beta chains from one sample in a study. TCRdb's table, derived via immunoSEQ multiplex PCR, lists solely in-frame clones and lacks some. Among about 68,000 clones listed, around 93% were seen once. Specimen: PBMCs. The receptor set was obtained from a man in his forties with rheumatoid arthritis. The CDR3 runs from the conserved cysteine through the conserved F or W. Each record gives: CDR3 DNA, CDR3 protein, D gene, J gene, clone size, V gene, CDR3 length. D genes are given only for firm matches. Not all rows give a size; the values are once, few, many and, for expanded clones, a class.

TGTGCCAGCAGAATAGGATGGAACACTGAAGCTTTCTTT CASRIGWNTEAFF . TRBJ1-1 . TRBV5-5 13
TGTGCCAGCAGCCAGGAGACGGCCAATTCACCCCTCCACTTT CASSQETANSPLHF . TRBJ1-6 . TRBV3-1/TRBV3-2 14
TGCGCCAGCAGCTTGGAACAGGGAGGTGGTTCACCCCTCCACTTT CASSLEQGGGSPLHF . TRBJ1-6 . TRBV5-1 15
TGCGCCAGCAGCTTGGCCATAACAGGGTCGGTAAAGACCCAGTACTTC CASSLAITGSVKTQYF . TRBJ2-5 . TRBV5-1 16
TGTGCCAGCAGTTTACCGGGGGCTGACACTGAAGCTTTCTTT CASSLPGADTEAFF . TRBJ1-1 . TRBV28 14
TGTGCCACCGCCCGAGAGCTAGCGGCCTACAATGAGCAGTTCTTC CATARELAAYNEQFF TRBD2 TRBJ2-1 . TRBV27 15
TGTGCCAGCAGCTTCGCCGGGGGGGGCAAAGATACGCAGTATTTT CASSFAGGGKDTQYF TRBD2 TRBJ2-3 . TRBV7-8 15
TGTGCCAGCAGCTTTAGCGGGGGGCTAAACACAGATACGCAGTATTTT CASSFSGGLNTDTQYF TRBD2 TRBJ2-3 . TRBV7-3 16
TGTGCCAGCAGTGGCCGACAGGGGGGAACCTGGGCCACTGAAGCTTTCTTT CASSGRQGGTWATEAFF TRBD1 TRBJ1-1 . TRBV6-1 17
TGTGCCAGCAGCTTAGACAGGGGGACCCTAAACACTGAAGCTTTCTTT CASSLDRGTLNTEAFF TRBD1 TRBJ1-1 . TRBV11-2 16
TGTGCCAGCAGTCTCCCTAGGGTGGACGAGCAGTACTTC CASSLPRVDEQYF . TRBJ2-7 . TRBV28 13
TGCGCCAGCAGCCTGGATCTTCGTGGTGAAAAACTGTTTTTT CASSLDLRGEKLFF . TRBJ1-4 . TRBV5-1 14
TGTGCCATCAGTGAGTCTCTTGAAGGAGGCAATTCACCCCTCCACTTT CAISESLEGGNSPLHF . TRBJ1-6 . TRBV10-3 16
TGTGCCAGCAGCCTACAGGGGAACTATGGCTACACCTTC CASSLQGNYGYTF TRBD1 TRBJ1-2 . TRBV3-1/TRBV3-2 13
TGTGCCAGCAGCTTGAGTCCCAACCGGGATTATGGCTACACCTTC CASSLSPNRDYGYTF . TRBJ1-2 . TRBV5-4 15
TGTGCCACCCGCGGGGCAGGGGACGGGCAGCCCCAGCATTTT CATRGAGDGQPQHF . TRBJ1-5 . TRBV18 14
TGTGCCAGCAGCTTGGACAGGGGAGTCTACGAGCAGTACTTC CASSLDRGVYEQYF TRBD1 TRBJ2-7 . TRBV5-5 14
TGTGCCAGCAGCTTGGAAGGGGCCCTAGGCTATGGCTACGCCTTC CASSLEGALGYGYAF . TRBJ1-2 . TRBV5-5 15
TGTGCCAGCAGCGGGGGACTAGCGGGAGTCACAGATACGCAGTATTTT CASSGGLAGVTDTQYF TRBD2 TRBJ2-3 once TRBV9 16